This record looks at one T cell receptor (beta chain) sequence and its context. The same CDR3 can be traced to other DNA sequences in this sample. This table comes from immunoSEQ multiplex PCR, and its TCRdb copy is limited to in-frame clones, with some not included. The data show 200,000 to 250,000 clones, with 86% seen just once and roughly an eighth held by the top ten. The source of the sample is a study of blood T cell repertoires in COVID-19. V shed 3 bases and J shed 4 bases, with 9 bases lying between them. The length of the CDR3 is 13 residues. From germline, CDR1 is LNHDA and CDR2 SQIVND (reference sequence).

This clonotype was obtained from a man older than 75 with acute or convalescent COVID-19. The specimen sequenced was peripheral blood. This rearrangement joins TRBV19 to TRBJ1-2; the D is unclear. The CDR3 is CASSIGGSYGYTF. In nucleotides, the CDR3 is TGTGCCAGTAGTATTGGCGGGAGCTATGGCTACACCTTC.